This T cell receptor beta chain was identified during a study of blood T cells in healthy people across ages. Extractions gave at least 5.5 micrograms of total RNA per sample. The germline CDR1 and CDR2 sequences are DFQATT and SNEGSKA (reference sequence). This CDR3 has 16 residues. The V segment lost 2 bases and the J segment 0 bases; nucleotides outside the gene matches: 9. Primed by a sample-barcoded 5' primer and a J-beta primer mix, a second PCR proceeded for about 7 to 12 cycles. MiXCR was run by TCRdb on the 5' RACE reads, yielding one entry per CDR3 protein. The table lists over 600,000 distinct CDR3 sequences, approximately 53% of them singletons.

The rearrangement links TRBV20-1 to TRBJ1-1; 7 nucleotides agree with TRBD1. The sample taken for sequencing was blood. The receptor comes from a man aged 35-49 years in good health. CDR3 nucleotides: TGCAGTGCTAGATACCAGACAGGGCTGATGAACACTGAAGCTTTCTTT. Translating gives CSARYQTGLMNTEAFF.